This passage covers 10 T cell receptor beta chains from one sample sequenced in a study of blood T cell repertoires in COVID-19. Data came from immunoSEQ multiplex PCR; TCRdb stores just in-frame clones and leaves some out. In the table there are about 230,000 clones, about four fifths of which are singletons. The sequenced material came from peripheral blood. The receptor set was obtained from a man older than 75 with acute or convalescent COVID-19.

The rearrangement links TRBV28 to TRBJ2-1, with 9 bases that match TRBD2. Germline V gives CDR1 MDHEN, CDR2 SYDVKM. The CDR3 length is 13 residues. DNA for the CDR3: TGTGAGGCTAGCGGGAATTCCTACAATGAGCAGTTCTTC. Amino acids: CEASGNSYNEQFF.

J is TRBJ2-3 and V is TRBV5-1, with TRBD2 matching over 7 bases. Trimming removed 0 bases from V and 4 bases from J; junction bases left unmatched: 2. There are 14 residues in the CDR3. Germline V gives CDR1 SGHRS, CDR2 YFSETQ. This CDR3 is CASSLVAGADTQYF. CDR3 in DNA: TGCGCCAGCAGCTTGGTTGCGGGGGCAGATACGCAGTATTTT.

J is TRBJ2-2 and V is TRBV11-2; D may be TRBD1 (6 bases). Trimming stripped 8 bases from V and 1 base from J, with 11 bases between. CDR1 is SGHAT, CDR2 FQNNGV, per germline. The CDR3 runs to 14 residues. In nucleotides, the CDR3 is TGTGCCAGCGGTCAGGGGCGGAACACCGGGGAGCTGTTTTTT. This codes for CASGQGRNTGELFF.

This clone was observed once. The chain links TRBV6-1 to TRBJ2-7; no reliable D call. The CDR3 is 13 residues long. Germline loops: CDR1 MNHNS, CDR2 SASEGT. V was shortened by 2 bases and J by 4 bases, with 9 bases between the two germline ends. CDR3 region: CASSERVEYEQYF. CDR3 nucleotide sequence: TGTGCCAGCAGTGAACGGGTCGAGTACGAGCAGTACTTC.

The CDR3 DNA is TGTGCCAGCAGCGTAGAACCCAGGGGGTACACTGAAGCTTTCTTT. This sequence encodes CASSVEPRGYTEAFF. The chain carries TRBV9 and TRBJ1-1; 7 bases are a match to TRBD1. The ends lost 0 bases at V and 3 bases at J; junction bases unmatched: 5. Germline CDR1 is SGDLS and CDR2 is YYNGEE. The CDR3 contains 15 residues.

The chain has TRBV5-4 and TRBJ2-3, with D perhaps matching TRBD2 (6 bases). The V gene lost 3 bases and the J gene lost 2 bases, with 13 bases spanning the gap. CDR3 size: 15 residues. Germline CDR1 reads SGHNT; CDR2 reads YYREEE (reference sequence). DNA of the CDR3: TGTGCCAGCAGCTCCAAAGTACTAGCCACAGATACGCAGTATTTT. This sequence encodes CASSSKVLATDTQYF.

The V gene is TRBV18, the J gene TRBJ1-1; D is unresolved. V was pared by 0 bases and J by 3 bases, with 5 bases between. This CDR3 contains 13 residues. Per germline, CDR1 KGHSH and CDR2 LQKENI. This CDR3 is CASSPPADTEAFF. DNA for the CDR3: TGTGCCAGCTCACCACCGGCTGACACTGAAGCTTTCTTT.

V gene TRBV5-5 combines with J gene TRBJ2-7, with 11 bases aligning to TRBD1. With 4 bases clipped from V and 7 bases from J, the junction kept 7 bases outside the gene matches. Germline CDR1 and CDR2: SGHKS and YYEKEE (reference sequence). The CDR3 loop spans 14 amino acids. CDR3: CASSLGQGAREQYF. For the CDR3, the DNA is TGTGCCAGCAGCCTCGGACAGGGGGCGCGGGAGCAGTACTTC.

The J gene is TRBJ2-2, the V gene TRBV24-1, with a tentative D call TRBD1 (5 bases). CDR3 size: 14 residues. Per the germline V gene, CDR1 is KGHDR and CDR2 is SFDVKD. V lost 4 bases to trimming and J lost 4 bases, with 9 bases between them. CDR3 in amino acids: CATSDYDSTGELFF. CDR3 nucleotide sequence: TGTGCCACCAGTGACTATGACAGCACCGGGGAGCTGTTTTTT.

CDR3 in DNA: TGTGCCAGCAGCTTGACTAGCGGGGTCAACAATGAGCAGTTCTTC. As protein: CASSLTSGVNNEQFF. The genes are TRBV7-2 and TRBJ2-1; 11 bases fit TRBD2. The CDR3 is 15 residues long. V lost 3 bases, J lost 5 bases, and 3 bases stayed unmatched. The germline gives CDR1 SGHTA, CDR2 FQGNSA.